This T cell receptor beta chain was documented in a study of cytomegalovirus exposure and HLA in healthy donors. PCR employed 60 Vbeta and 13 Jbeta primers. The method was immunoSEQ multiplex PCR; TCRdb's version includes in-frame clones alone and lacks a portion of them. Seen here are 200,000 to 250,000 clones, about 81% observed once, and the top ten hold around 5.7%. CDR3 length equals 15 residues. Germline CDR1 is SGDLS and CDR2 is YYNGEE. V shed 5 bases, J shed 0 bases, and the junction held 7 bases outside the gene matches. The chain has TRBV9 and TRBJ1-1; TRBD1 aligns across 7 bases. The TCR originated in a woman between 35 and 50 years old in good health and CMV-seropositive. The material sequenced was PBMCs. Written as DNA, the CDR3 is TGTGCCAGCAGAACAGGGGATTCGGTGAACACTGAAGCTTTCTTT. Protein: CASRTGDSVNTEAFF.